This TCR beta chain was profiled in a study of blood T cell repertoires in COVID-19. TCRdb's table, derived via immunoSEQ multiplex PCR, lists solely in-frame clones and lacks some. The sample includes 310,000 or so clones, 87% of them seen just once. Germline CDR1 KGHDR, CDR2 SFDVKD. This CDR3 has 13 amino acids. With 5 bases removed from V and 3 bases from J, the gap between germline ends came to 7 bases. This TCR was recovered from a man aged 25 to 45 with COVID-19, enrolled during active disease. The V gene is TRBV24-1, the J gene TRBJ1-5, with D unclear. Sequencing was carried out using peripheral blood. CDR3 residues: CATSAQFNQPQHF. DNA for the CDR3: TGTGCCACCAGTGCACAGTTCAATCAGCCCCAGCATTTT.